The sequence of this TCR beta chain was determined in a study of OX40 agonist ivuxolimab in advanced cancers. The overall study: Ivuxolimab, an agonist antibody against OX40 (CD134), was given to patients.

The protocol was immunoSEQ multiplex PCR, while the TCRdb copy is restricted to in-frame clones and leaves out a portion. The table records about 150,000 clones, more than 85% of them present only once. The CDR3 contains 14 residues. Germline lookup yields CDR1 MNHEY and CDR2 SVGAGI. V lost 5 bases and J lost 0; bases outside the gene matches: 2. This chain joins TRBV6-5 and TRBJ2-3, with 7 bases that match TRBD1. The sequence was collected from an adult with an advanced solid tumor such as melanoma, head and neck, liver or kidney cancer. The sample consisted of CD4+ or CD8+ T cells sorted from blood, taken in a trial of the OX40 agonist ivuxolimab. CDR3 DNA sequence: TGTGCCAGCAGTACAGGGGACAGCACAGATACGCAGTATTTT. Protein product: CASSTGDSTDTQYF.